These 18 T cell receptor beta chains originate from one sample sequenced in a study of blood T cells in healthy people across ages (dated by TCRdb to between 2014 and 2017). Receptors were amplified or captured by 5' RACE. TCRdb shows the sequencer as Illumina HiSeq 2500. A second PCR of 7 to 11 cycles was performed with a sample-barcoded 5' primer and a J-beta primer mix. TCRdb handled the public reads itself, with Q25 trimming in fastp and clone calling in MiXCR, and kept productive beta chains. Every entry covers one CDR3 protein and lists the most common genes and DNA from its rows. The sample profile shows approximately 1,100,000 distinct CDR3 sequences; 40% to 45% of them were found once. Approximately 20% of the sample lies in the top ten. Input material: blood. Receptor source: a woman aged 60-70 years in good health.

The V call is TRBV20-1, the J call TRBJ2-7; D gene unclear. This CDR3 has 11 amino acids. V was cut by 6 bases and J by 5 bases, with 11 bases left in between. Per the germline V gene, CDR1 is DFQATT and CDR2 is SNEGSKA (reference sequence). CDR3 nucleotides: TGCAGTGCGCATAAGGTGCACGAGCAGTACTTC. This sequence encodes CSAHKVHEQYF.

This clonotype was seen ten or more times. CDR3 nucleotides: TGCAGCGTTGAAGGATCGGTAGGACAGCCCCAGCATTTT. Translation gives CSVEGSVGQPQHF. V is TRBV29-1 and J is TRBJ1-5; no clear D. Per the germline V gene, CDR1 is SQVTM and CDR2 is ANQGSEA. V was clipped by 1 base and J by 7 bases, with 11 bases between them. The CDR3 is 13 amino acids.

The table lists this clonotype with many counts. The genes are TRBV28 and TRBJ2-1; D gene ambiguous. From germline, CDR1 is MDHEN and CDR2 SYDVKM. V dropped 4 bases and J dropped 10 bases, with 8 bases sitting between them. The CDR3 loop spans 11 amino acids. This CDR3 reads CASSSDLEQFF. The CDR3 nucleotides are TGTGCCAGCAGTTCCGACCTCGAGCAGTTCTTC.

The J gene is TRBJ2-1, the V gene TRBV28; 8 bases agree with TRBD2. V shed 7 bases, J shed 9 bases, and the junction held 17 bases outside the gene matches. Per the germline V gene, CDR1 is MDHEN and CDR2 is SYDVKM. CDR3 size: 16 residues. The CDR3 sequence: CASTNLSRTSLGEQFF. As DNA, the CDR3 is TGTGCCAGCACCAACCTATCCAGGACTAGCCTCGGTGAGCAGTTCTTC. Filled out from reference TRBV28 and TRBJ2-1, the complete variable domain reads DVKVTQSSRYLVKRTGEKVFLECVQDMDHENMFWYRQDPGLGLRLIYFSYDVKMKEKGDIPEGYSVSREKKERFSLILESASTNQTSMYLCASTNLSRTSLGEQFFGPGTRLTVL.

The chain joins TRBV7-9 to TRBJ1-1; tentatively, D is TRBD1 (6 bases). Per the germline V gene, CDR1 is SEHNR and CDR2 is FQNEAQ (reference sequence). This CDR3 region has 17 residues. Trimming pared 1 base from V and 0 bases from J, leaving 15 bases between. The CDR3 DNA sequence: TGTGCCAGCAGCTTAGAACAGGGCCCCGAGATGAACACTGAAGCTTTCTTT. Translating gives CASSLEQGPEMNTEAFF.

The chain recombines TRBV15 with TRBJ2-1, with 8 bases matching TRBD2. Germline assignment: CDR1 LNHNV and CDR2 YYDKDF (reference sequence). This CDR3 is built from 17 residues. V was clipped by 4 bases and J by 10 bases; unmatched bases: 18. The CDR3 coding sequence is TGTGCCACCAGCATCAGCCGCGGGGGGCATAATGGTCAGGAGCAGTTCTTC. Its translation is CATSISRGGHNGQEQFF.

The chain employs TRBV10-3 and TRBJ2-5; TRBD1 is a possible D gene (5 bases). With 6 bases removed from V and 4 bases from J, the gap between germline ends came to 6 bases. The V gene's germline CDR1 is ENHRY and CDR2 SYGVKD. This CDR3 contains 11 residues. The CDR3 region has the DNA TGTGCCATCAGGCAGGGAGAGACCCAGTACTTC. It translates to CAIRQGETQYF.

The chain is built from TRBV15 and TRBJ2-1; 7 bases fit TRBD2. The V gene's germline CDR1 is LNHNV and CDR2 YYDKDF (reference sequence). CDR3 length equals 12 residues. V shed 3 bases and J 11 bases; nucleotides not matched to a gene: 4. The CDR3 DNA is TGTGCCACCAGCAGCCTGGGGGGGAAGCAGTTCTTC. Translated: CATSSLGGKQFF.

This clonotype was counted between two and nine times. The chain recombines TRBV4-1 with TRBJ1-1; no clear D. The CDR3 length is 12 residues. Germline V gene lookup returns CDR1 MGHRA and CDR2 YSYEKL. Trimming left V 1 base short and J 6 bases short, with 6 bases between. CDR3 coding DNA: TGCGCCAGCAGCCAAGGGACTTCTGAAGCTTTCTTT. It translates to CASSQGTSEAFF.

The chain joins TRBV7-8 to TRBJ1-5; D might be TRBD1 (5 bases). Germline assignment: CDR1 SGHVS and CDR2 FQNEAQ. V dropped 1 base and J dropped 4 bases, with 11 bases sitting between them. This CDR3 has 15 amino acids. The CDR3 nucleotides read TGTGCCAGCAGCTTAGACCAGGGTTGGAATCAGCCCCAGCATTTT. Its translation: CASSLDQGWNQPQHF.

The V call is TRBV6-1, the J call TRBJ1-4; D not certain. Trimming left V 0 bases short and J 6 bases short, with 11 bases between. The CDR3 contains 15 residues. The germline V gene encodes CDR1 MNHNS and CDR2 SASEGT. CDR3 sequence (DNA): TGTGCCAGCAGTGAAGCCGGGCAGCCGTATGAAAAACTGTTTTTT. Protein sequence: CASSEAGQPYEKLFF.

This clonotype was observed a handful of times. The rearrangement links TRBV29-1 to TRBJ1-5, with a weak D call TRBD1 (6 bases). This CDR3 spans 13 amino acids. Germline V gene lookup returns CDR1 SQVTM and CDR2 ANQGSEA. The ends were cut back, 4 bases at V and 6 bases at J, with 13 bases in the middle. The CDR3 is CSVAGGTTQPQHF. The CDR3 DNA reads as TGCAGCGTTGCGGGAGGGACAACTCAGCCCCAGCATTTT. The whole variable domain, remainder taken from reference TRBV29-1 and TRBJ1-5, is SAVISQKPSRDICQRGTSLTIQCQVDSQVTMMFWYRQQPGQSLTLIATANQGSEATYESGFVIDKFPISRPNLTFSTLTVSNMSPEDSSIYLCSVAGGTTQPQHFGDGTRLSIL.

The genes are TRBV5-1 and TRBJ1-4; D call uncertain. The CDR3 has 16 residues. Trimming left V 5 bases short and J 0 bases short, with 14 bases between. Germline loops: CDR1 SGHRS, CDR2 YFSETQ. DNA for the CDR3: TGCGCCAGCAGGCCGGGAACTCTTGCAACTAATGAAAAACTGTTTTTT. This gives the protein CASRPGTLATNEKLFF.

The chain combines TRBV28 with TRBJ2-3, with D perhaps assigned TRBD1 or TRBD2 (5 bases each). Trimming cost V 6 bases and J 3 bases, with 19 bases left between them. The CDR3 has 16 amino acids. The germline gives CDR1 MDHEN, CDR2 SYDVKM. This CDR3 is CASRETGTPTTDTQYF. DNA for the CDR3: TGTGCCAGCAGAGAAACCGGGACCCCAACGACAGATACGCAGTATTTT.

This clonotype has only one observation. This chain joins TRBV27 and TRBJ2-4; the D is unclear. The better agreement between TRBJ2-7 and the DNA end casts doubt on the J call. The CDR3 is 14 amino acids. Germline V gene sequence: CDR1 MNHEY, CDR2 SMNVEV (reference sequence). CDR3 protein: CASSPMVGRSEQYF. The DNA for the CDR3 is TGTGCCAGCAGTCCAATGGTAGGGCGTAGCGAGCAGTACTTC.

This clonotype occurred a few times. This chain connects TRBV6-1 to TRBJ2-7; no reliable D call. The germline gives CDR1 MNHNS, CDR2 SASEGT. This CDR3 is 13 amino acids long. With 2 bases removed from V and 4 bases from J, the gap between germline ends came to 9 bases. The CDR3 protein is CASSESRFYEQYF. CDR3 nucleotide sequence: TGTGCCAGCAGTGAATCCAGGTTTTACGAGCAGTACTTC.

V usage is TRBV12-3 or TRBV12-4 and J usage is TRBJ2-1; TRBD2 matches 12 bases. This CDR3 has 14 residues. V gave up 6 bases and J gave up 8 bases; unmatched junction bases: 5. The CDR3 is CASSASGGEDEQFF. The CDR3 DNA is TGTGCCAGCAGCGCTAGCGGGGGGGAGGATGAGCAGTTCTTC.

The rearrangement uses TRBV3-1 and TRBJ2-2; possibly TRBD1 for D (7 bases). The CDR3 length is 15 residues. From germline, CDR1 is LGHDT and CDR2 YNNKEL (reference sequence). Trimming cost V 4 bases and J 1 base, with 10 bases left between them. CDR3 region: CASSRGTVNTGELFF. The DNA of the CDR3 is TGTGCCAGCAGCCGCGGGACAGTGAACACCGGGGAGCTGTTTTTT.